This T cell receptor beta chain is from a study of STAT3 mutations in large granular lymphocyte leukemia. Overall study findings and caveats: Every T-cell large granular lymphocyte leukemia patient had at least one immunodominant TCR beta clonotype.

This clone occurred a few times. Its specificity is not known. Profiled with immunoSEQ multiplex PCR; TCRdb holds only in-frame clones, not every one. The table lists approximately 30,000 clones, 60% to 85% of them singletons, with approximately 30% in the top ten. Looked up from germline, CDR1 is SGHTA and CDR2 is FQGNSA. The CDR3 covers 12 residues. V lost 4 bases and J 8 bases, leaving 11 bases between the germline ends. The sample consisted of peripheral blood mononuclear cells. This TCR came from a woman in her fifties or sixties with T-cell large granular lymphocyte leukemia. Some clones in this sample may be carry-over from other donors' samples. The V gene is TRBV7-2, the J gene TRBJ1-2; D remains unclear. The DNA for the CDR3 is TGTGCCAGCAGCTCCGTGGGGTGGGGCTACACCTTC. Translated, it gives CASSSVGWGYTF.